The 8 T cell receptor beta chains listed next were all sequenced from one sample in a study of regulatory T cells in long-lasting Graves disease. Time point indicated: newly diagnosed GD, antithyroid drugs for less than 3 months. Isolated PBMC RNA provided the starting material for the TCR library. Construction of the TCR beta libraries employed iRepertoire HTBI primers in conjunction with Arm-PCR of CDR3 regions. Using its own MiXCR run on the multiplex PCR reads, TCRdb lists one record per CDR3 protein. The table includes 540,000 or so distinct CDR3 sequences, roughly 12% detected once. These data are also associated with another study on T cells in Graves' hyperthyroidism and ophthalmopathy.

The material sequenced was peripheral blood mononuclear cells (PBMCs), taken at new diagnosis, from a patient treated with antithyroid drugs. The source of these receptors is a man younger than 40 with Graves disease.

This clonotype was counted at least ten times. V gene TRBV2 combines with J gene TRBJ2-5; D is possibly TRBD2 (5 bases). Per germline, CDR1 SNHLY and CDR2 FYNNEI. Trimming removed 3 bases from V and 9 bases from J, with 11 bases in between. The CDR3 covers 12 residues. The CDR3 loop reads CASSETAAAQYF. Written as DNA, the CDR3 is TGTGCCAGCAGTGAGACGGCAGCGGCCCAGTACTTC.

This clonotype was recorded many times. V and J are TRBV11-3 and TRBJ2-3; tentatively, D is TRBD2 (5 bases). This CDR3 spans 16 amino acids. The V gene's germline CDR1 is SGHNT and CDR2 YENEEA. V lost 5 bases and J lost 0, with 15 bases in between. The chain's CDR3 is CASSHGRGGSTDTQYF. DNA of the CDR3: TGTGCCAGCAGCCACGGACGCGGCGGGAGCACAGATACGCAGTATTTT.

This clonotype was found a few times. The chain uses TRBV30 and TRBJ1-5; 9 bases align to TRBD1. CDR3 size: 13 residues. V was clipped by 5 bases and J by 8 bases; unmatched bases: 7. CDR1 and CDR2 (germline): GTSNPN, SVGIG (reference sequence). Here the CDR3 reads CAWGDREGEPQHF. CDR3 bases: TGTGCCTGGGGGGACAGGGAAGGGGAGCCCCAGCATTTT.

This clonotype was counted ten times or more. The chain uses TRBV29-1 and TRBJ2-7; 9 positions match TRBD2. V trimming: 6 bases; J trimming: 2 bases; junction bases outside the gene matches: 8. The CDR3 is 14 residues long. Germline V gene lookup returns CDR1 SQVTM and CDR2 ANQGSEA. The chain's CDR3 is CSVVSGRGPYEQYF. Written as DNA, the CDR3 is TGCAGCGTCGTTAGCGGGAGAGGCCCCTACGAGCAGTACTTC.

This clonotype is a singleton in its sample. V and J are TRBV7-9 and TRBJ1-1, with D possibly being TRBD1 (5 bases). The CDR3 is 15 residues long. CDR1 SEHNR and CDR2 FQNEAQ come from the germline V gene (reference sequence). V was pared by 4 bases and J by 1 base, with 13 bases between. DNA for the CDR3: TGTGCCAGCAGCTACGAGGGACGGGAGAACACTGAAGCTTTCTTT. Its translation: CASSYEGRENTEAFF.

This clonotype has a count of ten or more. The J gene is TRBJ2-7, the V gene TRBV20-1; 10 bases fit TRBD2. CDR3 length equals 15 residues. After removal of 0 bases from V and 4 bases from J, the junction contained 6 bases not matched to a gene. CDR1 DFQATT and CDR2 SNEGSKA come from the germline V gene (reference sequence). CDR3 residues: CSAREGLSGRYEQYF. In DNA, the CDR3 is TGCAGTGCTAGAGAAGGTCTTAGCGGGAGGTACGAGCAGTACTTC.

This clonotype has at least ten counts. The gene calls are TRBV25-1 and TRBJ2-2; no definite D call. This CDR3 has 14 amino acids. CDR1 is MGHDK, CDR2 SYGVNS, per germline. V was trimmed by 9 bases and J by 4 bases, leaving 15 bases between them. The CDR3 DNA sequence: TGTGCCAGGAGTCGACGTAGTGGCACCGGGGAGCTGTTTTTT. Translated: CARSRRSGTGELFF.

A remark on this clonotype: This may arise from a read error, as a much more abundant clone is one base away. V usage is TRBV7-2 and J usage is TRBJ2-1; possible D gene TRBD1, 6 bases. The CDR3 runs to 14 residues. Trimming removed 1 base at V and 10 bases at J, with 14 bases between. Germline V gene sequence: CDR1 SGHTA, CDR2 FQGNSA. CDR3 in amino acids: CASSLGGTLYEQFF. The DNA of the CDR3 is TGTGCCAGCAGCTTAGGAGGGACACTTTACGAGCAGTTCTTC.